The entry below describes one T cell receptor (beta chain). The length of the CDR3 is 16 residues. Looked up from germline, CDR1 is SGDLS and CDR2 is YYNGEE. J lost 4 bases, V lost 4 bases, and 12 bases had no gene match. The method was immunoSEQ multiplex PCR; TCRdb's version includes in-frame clones alone and lacks a portion of them. The sample records tens of thousands of clones, 65% to 85% being singletons. This record belongs to a study of radiation and T cells in renal cell carcinoma. Time point indicated: blood 2 weeks post-SBRT. Regarding treatment: 15 Gy SBRT to primary tumor, nephrectomy 4 weeks later.

The clonotype was recovered from a man aged 60 to 75 with renal cell carcinoma. Sequenced material: blood, taken from a patient whose treatment included radiotherapy and nephrectomy. This chain uses TRBV9 with TRBJ2-5, with 8 bases fitting TRBD2. CDR3 sequence: CASSTRAGTRAETQYF. CDR3 DNA: TGTGCCAGCAGCACACGGGCGGGGACTAGGGCAGAGACCCAGTACTTC.